This T cell receptor beta chain is drawn from a study of blood T cell repertoires in COVID-19. Study-level background: PBMCs, B-cell-depleted T cells, or T cells provided the cDNA or gDNA that made up the material.

Details on this clone: At one boundary the junction diverges from the germline segment, which might be a read error.

This CDR3 has 15 amino acids. Germline CDR1 and CDR2: MNHEY and SMNVEV (reference sequence). This table comes from immunoSEQ multiplex PCR, and its TCRdb copy is limited to in-frame clones, with some not included. The repertoire holds roughly 200,000 clones, about 85% seen once, with around 18% in the top ten. The TCR comes from a woman at least 80 years old with active or convalescent COVID-19. What was sequenced was peripheral blood. The chain links TRBV27 to TRBJ1-3; a possible D gene is TRBD1 (5 bases). In nucleotides, the CDR3 is TGTGCCAGCAGTAGACAGTTTGATGTTGGATACACCATATATTTT. Residues: CASSRQFDVGYTIYF.